Below, 20 T cell receptor beta chains from the same sample are listed, as sequenced in a study of identical twins. One entry per CDR3 protein results from TCRdb running MiXCR on the 5' RACE reads. The sample holds a few hundred thousand distinct CDR3 sequences, over 8.5% seen once. The same sample was also studied in work on yellow fever vaccine responses in identical twins.

Sequencing was performed on PBMCs. The receptors were sampled from a woman younger than 30 in good health.

This clonotype has only a few counts. The chain recombines TRBV7-9 with TRBJ1-5, with a weak D call TRBD1 (6 bases). The CDR3 has 14 amino acids. The germline CDR1 and CDR2 sequences are SEHNR and FQNEAQ (reference sequence). The ends were cut back, 5 bases at V and 9 bases at J, with 17 bases in the middle. The CDR3 loop is CASSPRQDGPPQHF. In DNA, the CDR3 is TGTGCCAGCAGCCCCCGACAGGACGGCCCGCCCCAGCATTTT.

This sequence joins TRBV11-3 and TRBJ2-2, with D maybe TRBD2 (5 bases). Germline CDR1 is SGHNT and CDR2 is YENEEA. This CDR3 is built from 16 residues. V was cut by 3 bases and J by 4 bases, with 15 bases left in between. The CDR3 region has the DNA TGTGCCAGCAGCTTTTCGGACTCCGGGGTCACCGGGGAGCTGTTTTTT. Translated: CASSFSDSGVTGELFF.

The V gene is TRBV6-5, the J gene TRBJ2-2; D may be TRBD2 (6 bases). Looked up from germline, CDR1 is MNHEY and CDR2 is SVGAGI. This CDR3 region has 16 residues. V lost 4 bases, J lost 11 bases, and 23 bases lay in between. The CDR3, as DNA: TGTGCCAGCAGTTCCCATCAGAAGGCGGGGCTGACAGAGCTGTTTTTT. Encoded protein: CASSSHQKAGLTELFF.

The chain couples TRBV9 to TRBJ2-7; TRBD2 aligns across 10 bases. V shed 4 bases, J shed 6 bases, and the junction held 13 bases outside the gene matches. The CDR3 covers 16 residues. Germline V gives CDR1 SGDLS, CDR2 YYNGEE. CDR3 in DNA: TGTGCCAGCAGCCGGGCTAGCGGGGGCCAAGCAGGCGAGCAGTACTTC. Residues: CASSRASGGQAGEQYF.

A few counts support this clonotype. V is TRBV30 and J is TRBJ2-7; perhaps TRBD2 as D (5 bases). Trimming pared 0 bases from V and 4 bases from J, leaving 13 bases between. The CDR3 consists of 14 residues. Germline V lookup: CDR1 GTSNPN, CDR2 SVGIG (reference sequence). In nucleotides, the CDR3 is TGTGCCTGGAGTGTATCGGGGAAGAGTTACGAGCAGTACTTC. Translation: CAWSVSGKSYEQYF.

There are a few counts of this clonotype. This rearrangement joins TRBV29-1 to TRBJ2-7, with 8 bases matching TRBD1. V lost 6 bases, J lost 6 bases, and 10 bases stayed unmatched. CDR1 and CDR2 from the germline V gene are SQVTM and ANQGSEA. This CDR3 has 13 amino acids. The CDR3 region has the DNA TGCAGCGTGGCCGGGACAGGTGCTTCCGAGCAGTACTTC. Encoded protein: CSVAGTGASEQYF.

The J gene is TRBJ1-6, the V gene TRBV6-1; 10 bases are shared with TRBD1. J lost 9 bases, V lost 3 bases, and 5 bases had no gene match. The CDR3 totals 15 residues. Germline V gene data show CDR1 as MNHNS and CDR2 as SASEGT. The CDR3 nucleotides read TGTGCCAGCAGTGACCGGGACAGGGGTCGTTCACCCCTCCACTTT. Translated, it gives CASSDRDRGRSPLHF.

The gene calls are TRBV5-1 and TRBJ2-2; 9 nucleotides agree with TRBD1. The CDR3 is 16 residues long. Germline-derived CDR1 and CDR2 are SGHRS and YFSETQ. The trim removed 0 bases at V and 5 bases at J, leaving 5 bases unmatched. CDR3 DNA: TGCGCCAGCAGCTTGGTCGGGACAGGGTGGACCGGGGAGCTGTTTTTT. This gives the protein CASSLVGTGWTGELFF.

This clonotype was detected many times. V usage is TRBV4-3 and J usage is TRBJ2-1; D ambiguous. The CDR3 sequence is 16 residues long. From germline, CDR1 is LGHNA and CDR2 YSLEER. V was pared by 3 bases and J by 7 bases, with 19 bases between. The CDR3 is CASSHGTTRADNEQFF. In DNA form, the CDR3 reads TGCGCCAGCAGCCACGGAACGACCCGGGCCGATAATGAGCAGTTCTTC.

The V call is TRBV29-1, the J call TRBJ2-3; D not resolved. The length of the CDR3 is 12 residues. V lost 4 bases to trimming and J lost 4 bases, with 9 bases between them. Germline V lookup: CDR1 SQVTM, CDR2 ANQGSEA. The CDR3 bases are TGCAGCGTTGGAGTCGGACCAGATACGCAGTATTTT. This translates into CSVGVGPDTQYF.

Worth noting for this clonotype: Just one base apart from a much larger clone, this may be a read error. The chain carries TRBV7-9 and TRBJ2-3; D possibly corresponds to TRBD2 (6 bases). The CDR3 runs to 15 residues. Trimming took off 2 bases at V and 4 bases at J, with 13 bases between the two ends. In germline, CDR1 is SEHNR, CDR2 FQNEAQ (reference sequence). In DNA, the CDR3 is TGTGCCAGCAGCTTAAGGCAGGGAGGCTCAGATACGCAGTATTTT. Encoded protein: CASSLRQGGSDTQYF.

Only a few counts were recorded for this clonotype. This sequence joins TRBV28 and TRBJ1-5; 8 bases are shared with TRBD1. CDR1 is MDHEN, CDR2 SYDVKM, per germline. The CDR3 runs to 14 residues. The junction had 7 bases not matched to a gene; V was cut back by 7 bases and J by 5 bases. CDR3 loop: CASKPDRVYQPQHF. For the CDR3, the DNA is TGTGCCAGCAAACCGGACAGGGTCTATCAGCCCCAGCATTTT.

This clonotype was counted a few times. The DNA of the CDR3 is TGTGCCAGCAGCCCTACCGGGCAGGCATACCAAGAGACCCAGTACTTC. Protein sequence: CASSPTGQAYQETQYF. This chain links TRBV7-2 with TRBJ2-5; D remains ambiguous. CDR1 is SGHTA and CDR2 is FQGNSA in the germline V gene. V was cut by 5 bases and J by 0 bases, with 16 bases left in between. This CDR3 spans 16 amino acids.

There are a few counts of this clonotype. The CDR3 DNA sequence: TGTGCCAGCAGCGAGCCGGGACTAGAAGGAGGCGAGCAGTACTTC. It codes for CASSEPGLEGGEQYF. The J gene is TRBJ2-7, the V gene TRBV7-9; 8 bases agree with TRBD2. The CDR3 spans 15 residues. V lost 5 bases, J lost 6 bases, and 12 bases stayed unmatched. Germline values: CDR1 SEHNR, CDR2 FQNEAQ (reference sequence).

The chain uses TRBV12-3 or TRBV12-4 and TRBJ1-4; D is possibly TRBD1 (6 bases). Trimming pared 6 bases from V and 5 bases from J, leaving 16 bases between. This CDR3 is 15 amino acids long. The chain's CDR3 is CASRAPGAKNEKLFF. The CDR3 nucleotides read TGTGCCAGCAGGGCCCCGGGGGCCAAGAATGAAAAACTGTTTTTT.

Turning to this clonotype: The germline gene is not matched at one end of the junction; a read error may be the cause. This rearrangement joins TRBV11-3 to TRBJ2-2; either TRBD1 or TRBD2 may supply D (5 bases each). This CDR3 has 14 amino acids. Germline V lookup: CDR1 SGHNT, CDR2 YENEEA. The CDR3 is CASSPHGAVEEPFF. DNA for the CDR3: TGTGCCAGCAGCCCCCATGGGGCGGTGGAGGAGCCGTTTTTT.

This clonotype was seen ten or more times. The V and J genes are TRBV12-3 or TRBV12-4 and TRBJ2-3, with 9 bases that match TRBD2. V lost 6 bases to trimming and J lost 1 base; unmatched junction nucleotides: 2. This CDR3 has 14 residues. Written as DNA, the CDR3 is TGTGCCAGCAGGGTAGCGGGGGGCACAGATACGCAGTATTTT. Its protein is CASRVAGGTDTQYF.

At least ten counts were recorded for this clonotype. The chain employs TRBV5-1 and TRBJ2-5; TRBD1 matches at 7 bases. The CDR3 sequence is 17 residues long. CDR1 and CDR2 (germline): SGHRS, YFSETQ. Germline trimming cut 2 bases from V and 5 bases from J; bases unmatched to any gene: 15. In nucleotides, the CDR3 is TGCGCCAGCAGCTTCCAGCCTGACAGGGCGCGGTGGGAGACCCAGTACTTC. It translates to CASSFQPDRARWETQYF.

This clonotype was recorded a few times. The rearrangement links TRBV3-1 to TRBJ1-1; TRBD1 might be the D (5 bases). The CDR3 sequence is 13 residues long. Germline V lookup: CDR1 LGHDT, CDR2 YNNKEL (reference sequence). Trimming shortened V by 3 bases and J by 5 bases, and 10 bases separated the two germline ends. CDR3 amino acids: CASSHREGTEAFF. The CDR3 bases are TGTGCCAGCAGCCACAGGGAGGGTACTGAAGCTTTCTTT.

This clonotype was picked up a small number of times. The gene calls are TRBV10-3 and TRBJ1-2; no clear D. Germline loops: CDR1 ENHRY, CDR2 SYGVKD. The length of the CDR3 is 14 residues. Trimming shortened V by 0 bases and J by 7 bases, and 12 bases separated the two germline ends. CDR3 loop: CAISESRGRGGYTF. The CDR3 DNA reads TGTGCCATCAGTGAGTCACGGGGAAGAGGTGGCTACACCTTC.